Listed below are T cell receptor beta chains from one sample, sequenced in a study of shared T cell receptors in the human thymus. Sequenced by immunoSEQ multiplex PCR; TCRdb stores in-frame clones only, minus some. The sample records just under 550,000 clones, approximately 78% being singletons. The sample was also reused in another study, on human thymus T cells.

Input material: thymocytes. The receptor source for this set is a boy under two years old with a congenital heart defect. Each CDR3 is given with its conserved first and last residue. Each record gives: CDR3 DNA, CDR3 protein, clone size, D gene, V gene, J gene. D genes are given only for firm matches. Size tells how often a clone was seen (once, few, many) or the class of an expanded clone, and some rows leave it out.

CDR3nt: TGTGCCTGGAGTCTACCCCTGGGGGGGGTTGTACACACAGATACGCAGTATTTT
CDR3aa: CAWSLPLGGVVHTDTQYF
abundance: few
d_gene: TRBD2
v_gene: TRBV30
j_gene: TRBJ2-3

CDR3nt: TGTGCCAGCAGCTCTACAGGGGGCAAAAACATTCAGTACTTC
CDR3aa: CASSSTGGKNIQYF
abundance: -
d_gene: TRBD1
v_gene: TRBV11-2
j_gene: TRBJ2-4

CDR3nt: TGTGCCAGCAGCTTGACAGCGGGAGTGGGTGAGACCCAGTACTTC
CDR3aa: CASSLTAGVGETQYF
abundance: once
d_gene: TRBD2
v_gene: TRBV5-4
j_gene: TRBJ2-5

CDR3nt: TGTGCCAGCAGCTTAGATTACGGGGCCTACGAGCAGTACTTC
CDR3aa: CASSLDYGAYEQYF
abundance: -
d_gene: -
v_gene: TRBV7-2
j_gene: TRBJ2-7

CDR3nt: TGTGCCAGCAGCCCGCCGGAGGGGGGGGCGGCGGATACGCAGTATTTT
CDR3aa: CASSPPEGGAADTQYF
abundance: -
d_gene: -
v_gene: TRBV7-9
j_gene: TRBJ2-3

CDR3nt: TGCGCCAGCAGTGGAAGCGGGATCAACACTGAAGCTTTCTTT
CDR3aa: CASSGSGINTEAFF
abundance: -
d_gene: -
v_gene: TRBV10-1
j_gene: TRBJ1-1

CDR3nt: TGTGCCATCAAGGCGGGCGGGAGAATGAGGTACAATGAGCAGTTCTTC
CDR3aa: CAIKAGGRMRYNEQFF
abundance: -
d_gene: TRBD2
v_gene: TRBV10-3
j_gene: TRBJ2-1

CDR3nt: TGTGCCTGGAGTGTAAAATCCCCTCCAGGGGGCTCTCTGGGTTATGGCTACACCTTC
CDR3aa: CAWSVKSPPGGSLGYGYTF
abundance: -
d_gene: TRBD1
v_gene: TRBV30
j_gene: TRBJ1-2

CDR3nt: TGTGCCAGCAGTTCCTACGGGGTTAACTATGGCTACACCTTC
CDR3aa: CASSSYGVNYGYTF
abundance: -
d_gene: -
v_gene: TRBV28
j_gene: TRBJ1-2

CDR3nt: TGCGCCAGCAGTGAGTCGACTCTTGGGAGAATTGAAGCTTTCTTT
CDR3aa: CASSESTLGRIEAFF
abundance: -
d_gene: -
v_gene: TRBV10-1
j_gene: TRBJ1-1

CDR3nt: TGTGCCAGCAGTTACGACAGGTTCAACACCGGGGAGCTGTTTTTT
CDR3aa: CASSYDRFNTGELFF
abundance: -
d_gene: -
v_gene: TRBV27
j_gene: TRBJ2-2

CDR3nt: TGTGCCAGCAGTTCAGGGCCGGGCAATCAGCCCCAGCATTTT
CDR3aa: CASSSGPGNQPQHF
abundance: -
d_gene: -
v_gene: TRBV28
j_gene: TRBJ1-5

CDR3nt: TGTGCCAGCAGCGTAGAAGCGGGAGGTCTAACAGATACGCAGTATTTT
CDR3aa: CASSVEAGGLTDTQYF
abundance: -
d_gene: TRBD2
v_gene: TRBV9
j_gene: TRBJ2-3

CDR3nt: TGCGCCAGCAGCTTAAGACTAGCGGGAGAAGGGCAGTACTTC
CDR3aa: CASSLRLAGEGQYF
abundance: -
d_gene: TRBD2
v_gene: TRBV5-1
j_gene: TRBJ2-7

CDR3nt: TGCAGCGTTTCCTCGACAGGGACGGGCAATCAGCCCCAGCATTTT
CDR3aa: CSVSSTGTGNQPQHF
abundance: -
d_gene: TRBD1
v_gene: TRBV29-1
j_gene: TRBJ1-5

CDR3nt: TGCGCCAGCAGCCCCGGGGAGGCAGGGCGGGACCAAGAGACCCAGTACTTC
CDR3aa: CASSPGEAGRDQETQYF
abundance: -
d_gene: -
v_gene: TRBV4-3
j_gene: TRBJ2-5

CDR3nt: TGTGCCAGCAGGCCAAGTGGGGGCGCGAGAGACATTCAGTACTTC
CDR3aa: CASRPSGGARDIQYF
abundance: -
d_gene: -
v_gene: TRBV6-1
j_gene: TRBJ2-4

CDR3nt: TGTGCCAGCAGCTTCCCGAGGGACAGGGGGCTCGGGGGCCGTTGGAATGAGCAGTTCTTC
CDR3aa: CASSFPRDRGLGGRWNEQFF
abundance: -
d_gene: TRBD1
v_gene: TRBV5-8
j_gene: TRBJ2-1

CDR3nt: TGTGCCAGCAGCCCGACAGGGTGGGGAAACACCATATATTTT
CDR3aa: CASSPTGWGNTIYF
abundance: -
d_gene: TRBD1
v_gene: TRBV5-6
j_gene: TRBJ1-3

CDR3nt: TGTGCCAGCAGTTACTCAGTCAGGAACAATGAGCAGTTCTTC
CDR3aa: CASSYSVRNNEQFF
abundance: -
d_gene: -
v_gene: TRBV6-5
j_gene: TRBJ2-1

CDR3nt: TGTGCCAGCAGTCCCCGGACAGGCGAGAACACTGAAGCTTTCTTT
CDR3aa: CASSPRTGENTEAFF
abundance: -
d_gene: TRBD1
v_gene: TRBV6-1
j_gene: TRBJ1-1

CDR3nt: TGTGCCAGCAGTGAAGAGACAGGGGATGAAGAGACCCAGTACTTC
CDR3aa: CASSEETGDEETQYF
abundance: -
d_gene: TRBD1
v_gene: TRBV6-4
j_gene: TRBJ2-5

CDR3nt: TGTGCCAGCAGTGCCCAGGGGTCCCGAGAGACCCAGTACTTC
CDR3aa: CASSAQGSRETQYF
abundance: -
d_gene: -
v_gene: TRBV6-5
j_gene: TRBJ2-5

CDR3nt: TGTGCCAGCAGAGGACGGAGGACCTACAATGAGCAGTTCTTC
CDR3aa: CASRGRRTYNEQFF
abundance: -
d_gene: -
v_gene: TRBV6-1
j_gene: TRBJ2-1

CDR3nt: TGCAGCGTTGAGGCCCTCAGGGATACAGATACGCAGTATTTT
CDR3aa: CSVEALRDTDTQYF
abundance: -
d_gene: -
v_gene: TRBV29-1
j_gene: TRBJ2-3

CDR3nt: TGCGCCAGCAGCCCCGGGGGTAGGGTGTCAATCTACAATGAGCAGTTCTTC
CDR3aa: CASSPGGRVSIYNEQFF
abundance: -
d_gene: -
v_gene: TRBV5-1
j_gene: TRBJ2-1

CDR3nt: TGTGCCAGCAGTAGAGTCGGGATCGGGAATGAGCAGTTCTTC
CDR3aa: CASSRVGIGNEQFF
abundance: -
d_gene: -
v_gene: TRBV25-1
j_gene: TRBJ2-1

CDR3nt: TGTGCCACCGCCGAACAGGGTCATCAGCCCCAGCATTTT
CDR3aa: CATAEQGHQPQHF
abundance: -
d_gene: -
v_gene: TRBV6-1
j_gene: TRBJ1-5

CDR3nt: TGCAGCGCCGAAGGGGGCAGGGGGCTCACTGAAGCTTTCTTT
CDR3aa: CSAEGGRGLTEAFF
abundance: few
d_gene: TRBD1
v_gene: TRBV29-1
j_gene: TRBJ1-1

CDR3nt: TGCAGCGTTGAGGGGCTGAGGTGGGCCCCAGGTCCTGAAGCTTTCTTT
CDR3aa: CSVEGLRWAPGPEAFF
abundance: -
d_gene: -
v_gene: TRBV29-1
j_gene: TRBJ1-1

CDR3nt: TGTGCCAGCGACCCCGAGGCAGCGGGGACCTACGAGCAGTACTTC
CDR3aa: CASDPEAAGTYEQYF
abundance: -
d_gene: TRBD2
v_gene: TRBV11-2
j_gene: TRBJ2-7

CDR3nt: TGTGCCAGCAGCTCGGGGACAGGGTGTGCAGATACGCAGTATTTT
CDR3aa: CASSSGTGCADTQYF
abundance: -
d_gene: TRBD1
v_gene: TRBV11-3
j_gene: TRBJ2-3

CDR3nt: TGTGCCAGCAGCCGATATAGTCTAGCGGGACCAAGCTCCTACAATGAGCAGTTCTTC
CDR3aa: CASSRYSLAGPSSYNEQFF
abundance: -
d_gene: TRBD2
v_gene: TRBV5-6
j_gene: TRBJ2-1

CDR3nt: TGTGCCAGTAGTTCGGAACAGGATCAAGAGACCCAGTACTTC
CDR3aa: CASSSEQDQETQYF
abundance: -
d_gene: -
v_gene: TRBV19
j_gene: TRBJ2-5

CDR3nt: TGCGCCAGCAGCCAAGAAAGGTCGCGGAACATTCAGTACTTC
CDR3aa: CASSQERSRNIQYF
abundance: -
d_gene: -
v_gene: TRBV4-1
j_gene: TRBJ2-4

CDR3nt: TGTGCCAGCAGCTGGACAGGGGATCAGCCCCAGCATTTT
CDR3aa: CASSWTGDQPQHF
abundance: -
d_gene: TRBD1
v_gene: TRBV11-3
j_gene: TRBJ1-5

CDR3nt: TGTGCCAGCAGTTACGGCCCGGGACAGGGTGGGAATACGCAGTATTTT
CDR3aa: CASSYGPGQGGNTQYF
abundance: -
d_gene: TRBD1
v_gene: TRBV28
j_gene: TRBJ2-3

CDR3nt: TGTGCCAGTAAGGGGCCGAGCTCCTACGAGCAGTACTTC
CDR3aa: CASKGPSSYEQYF
abundance: -
d_gene: -
v_gene: TRBV19
j_gene: TRBJ2-7

CDR3nt: TGTGCCAGCAGTTTCGCCGACACGTGGGCCTACGAGCAGTACTTC
CDR3aa: CASSFADTWAYEQYF
abundance: once
d_gene: -
v_gene: TRBV27
j_gene: TRBJ2-7

CDR3nt: TGCGCCAGCAGCCAAGATGGTGGCGGGAGGAGGGCAGATACGCAGTATTTT
CDR3aa: CASSQDGGGRRADTQYF
abundance: -
d_gene: TRBD2
v_gene: TRBV4-3
j_gene: TRBJ2-3

CDR3nt: TGTGCCAGCAGCTTAGTGACGGGAGTTTCCTACAATGAGCAGTTCTTC
CDR3aa: CASSLVTGVSYNEQFF
abundance: few
d_gene: -
v_gene: TRBV7-2
j_gene: TRBJ2-1

CDR3nt: TGTGCCAGCTCACCGAATCTGGATACCCCGAGGGCCGGGGAGCTGTTTTTT
CDR3aa: CASSPNLDTPRAGELFF
abundance: -
d_gene: -
v_gene: TRBV18
j_gene: TRBJ2-2

CDR3nt: TGCGCCAGCAGTCTAGGACAGGGGCAAGAGACCCAGTACTTC
CDR3aa: CASSLGQGQETQYF
abundance: -
d_gene: TRBD1
v_gene: TRBV10-2
j_gene: TRBJ2-5

CDR3nt: TGCGCCAGCAGCCAAGATCGGGCACAGGGCTATCCGTACTTC
CDR3aa: CASSQDRAQGYPYF
abundance: -
d_gene: -
v_gene: TRBV4-1
j_gene: TRBJ2-7

CDR3nt: TGCGCCAGCAGTGAGAAGGCCAGGTACAATGAGCAGTTCTTC
CDR3aa: CASSEKARYNEQFF
abundance: -
d_gene: -
v_gene: TRBV10-1
j_gene: TRBJ2-1

CDR3nt: TGTGCCAGTAGTATAGAAGGGGATAATCAGCCCCAGCATTTT
CDR3aa: CASSIEGDNQPQHF
abundance: few
d_gene: -
v_gene: TRBV19
j_gene: TRBJ1-5

CDR3nt: TGTGCCAGCTGCAGGGACAGGGGCTACGAGCAGTACTTC
CDR3aa: CASCRDRGYEQYF
abundance: -
d_gene: TRBD1
v_gene: TRBV11-1
j_gene: TRBJ2-7

CDR3nt: TGTGCCAGCAGTGCAAAGACAGGGTCACAGCAAGAGACCCAGTACTTC
CDR3aa: CASSAKTGSQQETQYF
abundance: -
d_gene: TRBD1
v_gene: TRBV25-1
j_gene: TRBJ2-5

CDR3nt: TGTGCCAGCAGAGCGGCAGGGGGTTACGAGCAGTACTTC
CDR3aa: CASRAAGGYEQYF
abundance: -
d_gene: TRBD1
v_gene: TRBV27
j_gene: TRBJ2-7

CDR3nt: TGTGCCAGTAGTATCGACAGCACCACCTACGAGCAGTACTTC
CDR3aa: CASSIDSTTYEQYF
abundance: -
d_gene: -
v_gene: TRBV19
j_gene: TRBJ2-7

CDR3nt: TGTGCCAGCACCAATCCAATCTCGCGGGACCTCTCCTACAATGAGCAGTTCTTC
CDR3aa: CASTNPISRDLSYNEQFF
abundance: -
d_gene: -
v_gene: TRBV28
j_gene: TRBJ2-1

CDR3nt: TGTGCCAGCAGTGAAAACAGGGGCGGCTACAATGAGCAGTTCTTC
CDR3aa: CASSENRGGYNEQFF
abundance: -
d_gene: TRBD1
v_gene: TRBV25-1
j_gene: TRBJ2-1

CDR3nt: TGCGCCAGCAGCCCCGGACAAAACACTGAAGCTTTCTTT
CDR3aa: CASSPGQNTEAFF
abundance: few
d_gene: -
v_gene: TRBV4-1
j_gene: TRBJ1-1

CDR3nt: TGTGCCAGCAGCCAGACGCCGGGCCAGGGGGAGGACTATGGCTACACCTTC
CDR3aa: CASSQTPGQGEDYGYTF
abundance: -
d_gene: TRBD1
v_gene: TRBV4-2
j_gene: TRBJ1-2

CDR3nt: TGTGCATCCGGCAGGGGTAGGGAGACCCAGTACTTC
CDR3aa: CASGRGRETQYF
abundance: once
d_gene: -
v_gene: TRBV27
j_gene: TRBJ2-5

CDR3nt: TGTGCCAGCAGTTACACTCGGGACAGCCAGTACGAGCAGTACTTC
CDR3aa: CASSYTRDSQYEQYF
abundance: -
d_gene: TRBD1
v_gene: TRBV6-5
j_gene: TRBJ2-7

CDR3nt: TGCGCCAGCAGCAGGACAGTCTGGAACAGTGAGCGGTTCTTC
CDR3aa: CASSRTVWNSERFF
abundance: -
d_gene: -
v_gene: TRBV4-3
j_gene: TRBJ2-1

CDR3nt: TGCGCCAGCAGCTCAACCAACCACGGGGGAAAGGTCTACAATGAGCAGTTCTTC
CDR3aa: CASSSTNHGGKVYNEQFF
abundance: -
d_gene: -
v_gene: TRBV4-3
j_gene: TRBJ2-1

CDR3nt: TGTGCCAGCAGCTTATCAGGGGGGAGCTCCTACGAGCAGTACTTC
CDR3aa: CASSLSGGSSYEQYF
abundance: -
d_gene: -
v_gene: TRBV7-2
j_gene: TRBJ2-7

CDR3nt: TGCGCCAGCAACAAGGGACTAGCTGTCAAAGAGACCCAGTACTTC
CDR3aa: CASNKGLAVKETQYF
abundance: -
d_gene: TRBD2
v_gene: TRBV5-1
j_gene: TRBJ2-5